This T cell receptor beta chain was documented in a study of CD8 T cells in Susac syndrome. General observations from the study: By the study's own acknowledgment, its TCR sequencing and HLA analysis included relatively few individuals.

The sequenced target, TCR beta, came from blood CD8+ and CD4+ T cells. Healthy donors matched for age and sex were used as controls. Germline assignment: CDR1 SNHLY and CDR2 FYNNEI. V was cut by 7 bases and J by 5 bases, with 16 bases left in between. The CDR3 consists of 14 residues. RNA was extracted with the RNeasy kit, and a quantity of about 0.45 to 1 ug was reverse transcribed using random hexamers. TCRdb reanalysed the immunoSEQ multiplex PCR reads using MiXCR and keeps one entry per CDR3 protein. The top ten clones hold roughly 0.096% of a sample with under 200,000 distinct CDR3 sequences, 80% to 95% of them seen once. Concerning this clonotype: No antigen is known for it.

The receptor comes from a human donor in good health. Input material: CD4+ T cells from PBMCs. The chain combines TRBV2 with TRBJ2-3; D may be TRBD2 (7 bases). The CDR3 DNA follows: TGTGCCAGCACGTATCGGGGGGCCATAGATACGCAGTATTTT. It yields the protein CASTYRGAIDTQYF.